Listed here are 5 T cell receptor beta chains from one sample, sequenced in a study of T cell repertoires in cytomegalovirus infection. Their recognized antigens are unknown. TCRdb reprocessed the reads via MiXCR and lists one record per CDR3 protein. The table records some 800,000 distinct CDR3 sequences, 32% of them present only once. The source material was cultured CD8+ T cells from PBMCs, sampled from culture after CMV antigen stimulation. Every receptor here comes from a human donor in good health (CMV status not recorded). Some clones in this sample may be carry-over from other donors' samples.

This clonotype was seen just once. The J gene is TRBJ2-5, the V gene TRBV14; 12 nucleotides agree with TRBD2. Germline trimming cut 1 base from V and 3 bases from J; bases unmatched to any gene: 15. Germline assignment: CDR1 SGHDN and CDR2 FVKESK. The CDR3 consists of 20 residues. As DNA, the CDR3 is TGTGCCAGCAGCCAAGGCGGCCTAGCGGGGGGGGAGTGGAGAGAAGAGACCCAGTACTTC. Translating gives CASSQGGLAGGEWREETQYF.

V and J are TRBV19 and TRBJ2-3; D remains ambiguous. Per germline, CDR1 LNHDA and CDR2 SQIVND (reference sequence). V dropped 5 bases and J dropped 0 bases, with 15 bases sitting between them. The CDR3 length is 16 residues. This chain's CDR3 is CASSPDPTASTDTQYF. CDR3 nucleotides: TGTGCCAGTAGTCCGGACCCTACCGCTAGCACAGATACGCAGTATTTT.

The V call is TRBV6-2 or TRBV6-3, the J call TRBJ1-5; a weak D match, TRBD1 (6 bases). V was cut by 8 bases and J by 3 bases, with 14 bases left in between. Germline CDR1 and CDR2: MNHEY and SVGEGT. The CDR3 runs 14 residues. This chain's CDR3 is CASRQDSINQPQHF. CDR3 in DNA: TGTGCCAGCCGTCAGGACAGTATCAATCAGCCCCAGCATTTT.

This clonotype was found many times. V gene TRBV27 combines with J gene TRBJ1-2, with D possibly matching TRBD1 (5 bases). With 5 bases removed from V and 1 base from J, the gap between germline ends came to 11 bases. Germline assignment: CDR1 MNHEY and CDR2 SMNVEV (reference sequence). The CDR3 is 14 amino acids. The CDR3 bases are TGTGCCAGCAGTCCCTCCGGGGGTAACTATGGCTACACCTTC. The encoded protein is CASSPSGGNYGYTF.

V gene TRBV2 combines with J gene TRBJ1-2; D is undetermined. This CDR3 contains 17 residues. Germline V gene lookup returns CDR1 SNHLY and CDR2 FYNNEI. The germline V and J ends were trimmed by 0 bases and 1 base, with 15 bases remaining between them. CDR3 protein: CASSEAVGLPYNYGYTF. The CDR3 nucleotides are TGTGCCAGCAGTGAAGCCGTCGGATTACCCTATAACTATGGCTACACCTTC.